This TCR beta chain was obtained from a study of blood T cell dynamics during melanoma immunotherapy. To note about this clone: What it recognizes is unknown. The junction differs from germline at one of its ends, possibly a read error.

Points from the study as a whole: Whether repertoire-driving clones were melanoma-specific could not be determined. Unlike progressors, later disease-control patients had W3 repertoires gaining clonality or diversity.

Every bulk PBMC sample received the same 350 ng of DNA. The method was immunoSEQ multiplex PCR; TCRdb's version includes in-frame clones alone and lacks a portion of them. The table has about 18,000 clones, roughly nine tenths seen once; the top ten hold about 1.8%. This sample's time point: pre-treatment baseline. Patients had no prior systemic cancer treatment, immunosuppressants or other active cancers. This sample comprised blood, obtained from a patient treated with checkpoint blockade. This sequence originates from a human donor with melanoma.

The CDR3 region is CASSLDMNTEAFF. Here the CDR3 DNA reads TGTGCTAGCAGCTTAGACATGAACACTGAAGCTTTCTTT. The chain carries TRBV7-7 and TRBJ1-1; D is uncertain. CDR3 length: 13 amino acids. The germline V gene encodes CDR1 SSHAT and CDR2 FNYEAQ (reference sequence).